This T cell receptor beta chain was documented in a study of T cells in Graves' hyperthyroidism and ophthalmopathy. Patients with uncontrolled infections, other autoimmune diseases, pregnancy or lactation were excluded. RNA transcripts were the template for amplifying TCR beta CDR3 regions. HTBI primers drove first-round RT-PCR of the TCR CDR3. TCRdb itself ran the multiplex PCR reads through MiXCR, one entry per CDR3 protein. The sample contains 610,000 or so distinct CDR3 sequences, around 42% of which appear only once. The sequenced sample was peripheral blood or thyroid tissue (not recorded which). The receptor was isolated from a young woman with Graves' hyperthyroidism.

The CDR3 region has the DNA TGCAGCGTTGAAAGGTTCCCGAAAGAGGGTGAAAAACTGTTTTTT. This sequence encodes CSVERFPKEGEKLFF. The J gene is TRBJ1-4, the V gene TRBV29-1; D uncertain. The V end was cut by 2 bases, the J end by 7 bases, with 17 bases between. This CDR3 region has 15 residues. CDR1 and CDR2 from the germline V gene are SQVTM and ANQGSEA.